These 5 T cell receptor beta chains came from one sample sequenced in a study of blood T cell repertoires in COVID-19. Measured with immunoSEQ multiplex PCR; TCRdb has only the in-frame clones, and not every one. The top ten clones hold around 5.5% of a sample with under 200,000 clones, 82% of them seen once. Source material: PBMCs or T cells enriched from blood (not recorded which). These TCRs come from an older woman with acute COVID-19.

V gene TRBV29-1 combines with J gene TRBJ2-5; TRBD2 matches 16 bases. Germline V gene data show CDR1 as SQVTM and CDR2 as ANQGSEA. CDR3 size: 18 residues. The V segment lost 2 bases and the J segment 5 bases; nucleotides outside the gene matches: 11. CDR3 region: CSVERPGLAGGPLETQYF. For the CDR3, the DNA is TGCAGCGTTGAAAGGCCGGGACTAGCGGGGGGGCCGCTGGAGACCCAGTACTTC.

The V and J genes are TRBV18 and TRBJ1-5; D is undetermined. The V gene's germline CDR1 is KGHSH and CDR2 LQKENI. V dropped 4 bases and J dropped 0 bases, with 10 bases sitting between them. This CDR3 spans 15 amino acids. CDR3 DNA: TGTGCCAGCTCACTCCCGGGGTATAGCAATCAGCCCCAGCATTTT. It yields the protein CASSLPGYSNQPQHF.

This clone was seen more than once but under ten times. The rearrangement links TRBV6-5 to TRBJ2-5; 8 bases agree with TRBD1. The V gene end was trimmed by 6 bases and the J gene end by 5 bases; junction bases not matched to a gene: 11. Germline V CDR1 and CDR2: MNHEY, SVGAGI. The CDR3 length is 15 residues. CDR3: CASSRRSGGRETQYF. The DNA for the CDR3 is TGTGCCAGCAGCCGTAGATCAGGGGGCAGGGAGACCCAGTACTTC.

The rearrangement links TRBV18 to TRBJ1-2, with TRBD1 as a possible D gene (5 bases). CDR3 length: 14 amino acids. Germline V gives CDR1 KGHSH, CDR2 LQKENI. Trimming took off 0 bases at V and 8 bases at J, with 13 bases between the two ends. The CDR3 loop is CASSPPTQGGGYTF. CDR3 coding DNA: TGTGCCAGCTCACCACCGACCCAGGGAGGCGGCTACACCTTC.

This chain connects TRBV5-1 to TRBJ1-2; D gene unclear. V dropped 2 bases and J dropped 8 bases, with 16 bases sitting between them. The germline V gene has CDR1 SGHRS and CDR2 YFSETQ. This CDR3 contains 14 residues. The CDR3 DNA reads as TGCGCCAGCAGCTTAACTGCGGACTTGGAAGGCTACACCTTC. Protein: CASSLTADLEGYTF. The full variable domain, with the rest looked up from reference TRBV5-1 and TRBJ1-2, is KAGVTQTPRYLIKTRGQQVTLSCSPISGHRSVSWYQQTPGQGLQFLFEYFSETQRNKGNFPGRFSGRQFSNSRSEMNVSTLELGDSALYLCASSLTADLEGYTFGSGTRLTVV.